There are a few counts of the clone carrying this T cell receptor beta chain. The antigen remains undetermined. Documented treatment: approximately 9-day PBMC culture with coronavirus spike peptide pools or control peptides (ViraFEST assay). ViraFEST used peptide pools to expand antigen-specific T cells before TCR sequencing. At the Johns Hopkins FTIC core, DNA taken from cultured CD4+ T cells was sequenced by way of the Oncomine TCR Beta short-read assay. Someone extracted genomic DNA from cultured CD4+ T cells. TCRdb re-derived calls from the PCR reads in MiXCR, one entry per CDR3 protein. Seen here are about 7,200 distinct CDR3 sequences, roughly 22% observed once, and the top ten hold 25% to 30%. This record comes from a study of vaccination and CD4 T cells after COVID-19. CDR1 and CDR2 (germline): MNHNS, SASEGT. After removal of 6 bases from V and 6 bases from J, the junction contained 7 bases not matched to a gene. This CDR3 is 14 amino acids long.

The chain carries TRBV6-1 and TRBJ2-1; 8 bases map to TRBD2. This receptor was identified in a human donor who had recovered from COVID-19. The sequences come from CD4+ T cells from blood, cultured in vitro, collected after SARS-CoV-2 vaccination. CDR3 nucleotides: TGTGCCAGCAGCCCGGGAGGGTCAGGCAATGAGCAGTTCTTC. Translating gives CASSPGGSGNEQFF.